One sample yielded the 29 T cell receptor beta chains listed below, sequenced in a study of T cells in Graves' hyperthyroidism and ophthalmopathy (dated by TCRdb to about 2019). Libraries were prepared through multiplex PCR. Reads for this sample came from an Illumina HiSeq 2000. Amplification of TCR beta CDR3 regions was carried out from RNA transcripts. For the first round of RT-PCR on the TCR CDR3, the HTBI primer set was used together with the Qiagen OneStep RT-PCR kit. Using fastp trimming at Q25 and MiXCR clonotype assembly, TCRdb reanalyzed the public sequencing data and kept in-frame beta chains. Duplicate CDR3 protein sequences are folded into a single record with the most common DNA and genes. The sample includes hundreds of thousands of distinct CDR3 sequences, with approximately 23% observed a single time. The ten largest clones take up about 49% of the sample. The sequenced sample consisted of blood. These receptors came from a woman in her 70s with Graves' ophthalmopathy.

This clonotype appeared many times. V usage is TRBV11-2 and J usage is TRBJ2-1; the D is unclear. The CDR3 totals 12 residues. V was shortened by 1 base and J by 8 bases, with 6 bases between the two germline ends. CDR1 and CDR2 (germline): SGHAT, FQNNGV. The CDR3 is CASSLGPHEQFF. CDR3 nucleotide sequence: TGTGCCAGCAGCTTAGGCCCACATGAGCAGTTCTTC.

The J gene is TRBJ2-1, the V gene TRBV7-3; 14 positions match TRBD2. J gave up 6 bases and V 3 bases, and 4 bases lay outside the gene matches. CDR3 size: 16 residues. Germline CDR1 and CDR2: SGHTA and FQGTGA. CDR3 region: CASSFSTSGRANEQFF. CDR3 nucleotides: TGTGCCAGCAGCTTCTCGACTAGCGGGAGGGCCAATGAGCAGTTCTTC.

Concerning this clonotype itself: One base away lies a much larger clone, so this may be a sequencing read error. The chain links TRBV6-1 to TRBJ1-5, with D maybe TRBD1 (5 bases). Trimming shortened V by 8 bases and J by 6 bases, and 14 bases separated the two germline ends. In germline, CDR1 is MNHNS, CDR2 SASEGT. This CDR3 has 13 amino acids. CDR3 residues: CASGRVGGQPQHF. CDR3 in DNA: TGTGCCAGCGGCAGGGTTGGGGGTCAGCCCCAGCATTTT.

The chain recombines TRBV28 with TRBJ2-5, with a weak D call TRBD2 (5 bases). V shed 3 bases and J shed 6 bases, with 8 bases lying between them. CDR1 is MDHEN and CDR2 is SYDVKM in the germline V gene. The CDR3 spans 12 residues. The CDR3 loop is CASSLPGKTQYF. The CDR3 DNA follows: TGTGCCAGCAGTTTGCCCGGGAAGACCCAGTACTTC.

This chain connects TRBV5-5 to TRBJ2-7; 12 bases fit TRBD2. Germline CDR1 reads SGHKS; CDR2 reads YYEKEE (reference sequence). The CDR3 has 14 residues. Losses at the gene ends were 4 bases for V and 6 bases for J; bases not matched to a gene: 5. This CDR3 is CASSRLAGVGEQYF. CDR3 bases: TGTGCCAGCAGCAGACTAGCGGGAGTGGGCGAGCAGTACTTC. The complete variable domain, with remaining parts taken from reference TRBV5-5 and TRBJ2-7, reads DAGVTQSPTHLIKTRGQQVTLRCSPISGHKSVSWYQQVLGQGPQFIFQYYEKEERGRGNFPDRFSARQFPNYSSELNVNALLLGDSALYLCASSRLAGVGEQYFGPGTRLTVT.

In its sample, this clonotype was seen a few times. J is TRBJ2-1 and V is TRBV14; D is possibly TRBD1 (6 bases). Trimming took off 0 bases at V and 12 bases at J, with 12 bases between the two ends. CDR3 length: 13 amino acids. CDR1 SGHDN and CDR2 FVKESK come from the germline V gene. The CDR3 bases are TGTGCCAGCAGCCAAGAGGCAGGGGTCTGGCAGTTCTTC. It codes for CASSQEAGVWQFF.

Remarks on this clonotype: A read error may be the cause here, since a much bigger clone is one base away. The chain is built from TRBV16 and TRBJ1-5; weak D call: TRBD1 (5 bases). The CDR3 loop spans 14 amino acids. Germline values: CDR1 KGHSY, CDR2 FQNENV. The germline V and J ends were trimmed by 3 bases and 5 bases, with 11 bases remaining between them. For the CDR3, the DNA is TGTGCCAGCAGCCACCGGGTAGGGGATCAGCCCCAGCATTTT. Translated: CASSHRVGDQPQHF.

This clonotype was found a few times. CDR3 sequence (DNA): TGTGCCAGCAGCTTGACAGGGGCACAAGATACGCAGTATTTT. Translation: CASSLTGAQDTQYF. V usage is TRBV7-9 and J usage is TRBJ2-3; 8 bases are shared with TRBD1. This CDR3 has 14 residues. J was trimmed by 5 bases and V by 3 bases; bases with no gene match: 4. Per germline, CDR1 SEHNR and CDR2 FQNEAQ (reference sequence).

A few counts support this clonotype. The CDR3 sequence is CASSHPGHVYEQYF. Written as DNA, the CDR3 is TGTGCCAGCAGCCACCCGGGACATGTCTACGAGCAGTACTTC. This sequence joins TRBV3-1 and TRBJ2-7, with D possibly being TRBD1 (6 bases). Trimming shortened V by 3 bases and J by 3 bases, and 12 bases separated the two germline ends. CDR1 and CDR2 from the germline V gene are LGHDT and YNNKEL (reference sequence). This CDR3 region has 14 residues.

This clonotype appeared a few times. V is TRBV3-1 and J is TRBJ1-3; TRBD1 is a possible D gene (6 bases). Trimming took 1 base from V and 4 from J, leaving 11 bases between them. The CDR3 is 15 residues long. From germline, CDR1 is LGHDT and CDR2 YNNKEL (reference sequence). CDR3 DNA: TGTGCCAGCAGCCAAGGCGGGGGGCCCGGAAACACCATATATTTT. It yields the protein CASSQGGGPGNTIYF.

The genes are TRBV5-1 and TRBJ1-1; TRBD1 aligns across 7 bases. This CDR3 has 13 amino acids. Germline CDR1 reads SGHRS; CDR2 reads YFSETQ. With 1 base clipped from V and 6 bases from J, the junction kept 3 bases outside the gene matches. In DNA, the CDR3 is TGCGCCAGCAGCTTGTTCCAGGGGGCTGAAGCTTTCTTT. This encodes CASSLFQGAEAFF.

This clonotype was seen only a few times. The CDR3 bases are TGTGCCAGCAGTTGGGGGGGCGGCTACACCTTC. Translated, it gives CASSWGGGYTF. The J gene is TRBJ1-2, the V gene TRBV28; a weak D match, TRBD1 (6 bases). The germline V gene encodes CDR1 MDHEN and CDR2 SYDVKM. The CDR3 runs 11 residues. V was cut by 4 bases and J by 8 bases, with 8 bases left in between.

This chain uses TRBV7-3 with TRBJ2-5; 8 bases map to TRBD2. There are 14 residues in the CDR3. CDR1 SGHTA and CDR2 FQGTGA come from the germline V gene. The V gene end was trimmed by 3 bases and the J gene end by 4 bases; junction bases not matched to a gene: 4. The CDR3 spells CASSLGTRGETQYF. CDR3 nucleotides: TGTGCCAGCAGCTTGGGGACTAGGGGAGAGACCCAGTACTTC.

The chain has TRBV27 and TRBJ2-3; a weak D match, TRBD1 (6 bases). CDR3 size: 17 residues. CDR1 MNHEY and CDR2 SMNVEV come from the germline V gene (reference sequence). The V end lost 3 bases, the J end lost 0 bases, and 16 bases lay between the germline ends. The CDR3, as DNA: TGTGCCAGCAGTTTGACGGGACACATTTCTAGCACAGATACGCAGTATTTT. Protein product: CASSLTGHISSTDTQYF.

The gene calls are TRBV15 and TRBJ2-7; D possibly corresponds to TRBD1 (6 bases). V was shortened by 0 bases and J by 0 bases, with 9 bases between the two germline ends. The CDR3 sequence is 15 residues long. The germline V gene encodes CDR1 LNHNV and CDR2 YYDKDF (reference sequence). CDR3 loop: CATSRDVGGSYEQYF. Here the CDR3 DNA reads TGTGCCACCAGCAGAGATGTAGGGGGCTCCTACGAGCAGTACTTC.

The chain employs TRBV7-2 and TRBJ2-7; D not certain. CDR3 length: 15 amino acids. Trimming cost V 4 bases and J 0 bases, with 13 bases left between them. Germline CDR1 reads SGHTA; CDR2 reads FQGNSA. DNA of the CDR3: TGTGCCAGCAGCTCAGTTTTTGGTGTCTCCTACGAGCAGTACTTC. This translates into CASSSVFGVSYEQYF.

The chain joins TRBV6-1 to TRBJ1-5, with D unclear. This CDR3 is built from 17 residues. V shed 3 bases and J shed 3 bases, with 18 bases lying between them. Germline lookup yields CDR1 MNHNS and CDR2 SASEGT. CDR3 bases: TGTGCCAGCAGTGAGGTGGGAGGACGGAGACTCAATCAGCCCCAGCATTTT. Its translation: CASSEVGGRRLNQPQHF.

This clonotype appeared a few times. V and J are TRBV19 and TRBJ2-1; D perhaps matches TRBD1 (5 bases). The CDR3 totals 14 residues. Germline CDR1 reads LNHDA; CDR2 reads SQIVND (reference sequence). V was shortened by 2 bases and J by 8 bases, with 13 bases between the two germline ends. The CDR3 DNA reads as TGTGCCAGTAGTATACAGGGTAGTTGGGATGAGCAGTTCTTC. It codes for CASSIQGSWDEQFF.

This clonotype came up a few times. This rearrangement joins TRBV6-2 or TRBV6-3 to TRBJ1-6, with 7 bases aligning to TRBD1. Germline V gene lookup returns CDR1 MNHEY and CDR2 SVGEGT. After removal of 0 bases from V and 0 bases from J, the junction contained 8 bases not matched to a gene. This CDR3 contains 19 residues. CDR3 in DNA: TGTGCCAGCAGTTACTCGAAGGCAGGGGGTTACTCCTATAATTCACCCCTCCACTTT. Translated, it gives CASSYSKAGGYSYNSPLHF.

This clonotype was observed many times. The V call is TRBV11-3, the J call TRBJ2-3, with D perhaps TRBD1 (6 bases). The germline gives CDR1 SGHNT, CDR2 YENEEA. V shed 4 bases and J shed 4 bases, with 12 bases lying between them. This CDR3 is built from 14 residues. The CDR3 region is CASSSQGNSDTQYF. In DNA, the CDR3 is TGTGCCAGCAGCTCACAGGGCAACTCAGATACGCAGTATTTT.

The V gene is TRBV24-1, the J gene TRBJ2-3; D unclear. V was pared by 2 bases and J by 2 bases, with 7 bases between. CDR1 and CDR2 from the germline V gene are KGHDR and SFDVKD. This CDR3 spans 14 amino acids. CDR3 bases: TGTGCCACCAGTGATTGGGCGAACACAGATACGCAGTATTTT. The encoded protein is CATSDWANTDTQYF.

This clonotype has a handful of counts. The chain joins TRBV30 to TRBJ1-2, with a possible D match to TRBD1 (6 bases). The germline gives CDR1 GTSNPN, CDR2 SVGIG (reference sequence). The germline V and J ends were trimmed by 2 bases and 7 bases, with 8 bases remaining between them. The CDR3 consists of 11 residues. The CDR3 DNA reads TGTGCCTGGAGTAACAGGGTTGGCTACACCTTC. Amino acids: CAWSNRVGYTF. Together with reference TRBV30 and TRBJ1-2, the CDR3 gives the full variable domain: SQTIHQWPATLVQPVGSPLSLECTVEGTSNPNLYWYRQAAGRGLQLLFYSVGIGQISSEVPQNLSASRPQDRQFILSSKKLLLSDSGFYLCAWSNRVGYTFGSGTRLTVV.

This chain links TRBV6-1 with TRBJ1-5, with 8 bases matching TRBD1. V was clipped by 8 bases and J by 8 bases; unmatched bases: 5. The CDR3 covers 12 residues. CDR1 is MNHNS and CDR2 is SASEGT in the germline V gene. This CDR3 is CASRTGSKPQHF. Written as DNA, the CDR3 is TGTGCCAGCCGGACAGGGAGTAAGCCCCAGCATTTT.

The chain employs TRBV6-2 or TRBV6-3 and TRBJ2-1; TRBD2 matches 14 bases. With V trimmed by 6 bases and J by 6 bases, 7 bases remained unmatched. CDR1 is MNHEY and CDR2 is SVGEGT in the germline V gene. The CDR3 is 16 residues long. CDR3 residues: CASRGGLAGGINEQFF. Written as DNA, the CDR3 is TGTGCCAGCAGAGGTGGACTAGCGGGAGGAATCAATGAGCAGTTCTTC.

This clonotype was counted a few times. This chain joins TRBV9 and TRBJ2-2; D possibly corresponds to TRBD1 (5 bases). The CDR3 has 16 residues. CDR1 and CDR2 from the germline V gene are SGDLS and YYNGEE. Trimming shortened V by 3 bases and J by 0 bases, and 12 bases separated the two germline ends. The CDR3 DNA sequence: TGTGCCAGCAGCGCCCGACAGTTCGCGAACACCGGGGAGCTGTTTTTT. Translation: CASSARQFANTGELFF.

V usage is TRBV15 and J usage is TRBJ2-5, with 9 positions matching TRBD2. Per the germline V gene, CDR1 is LNHNV and CDR2 is YYDKDF (reference sequence). Unmatched junction bases numbered 5, after V lost 5 bases and J lost 4 bases. The CDR3 sequence is 14 residues long. The CDR3 DNA sequence: TGTGCCACCAGCGGTTTAGCGGGAGTAGAGACCCAGTACTTC. It encodes CATSGLAGVETQYF.

The chain links TRBV6-2 or TRBV6-3 to TRBJ2-5; weak D call: TRBD1 (5 bases). V lost 4 bases and J 3 bases, leaving 15 bases between the germline ends. The germline CDR1 and CDR2 sequences are MNHEY and SVGEGT. There are 15 residues in the CDR3. The CDR3 DNA reads TGTGCCAGCAGTTTGCAGACAGTCCCGAAAGAGACCCAGTACTTC. Protein sequence: CASSLQTVPKETQYF.

This clonotype has ten or more counts. J is TRBJ2-3 and V is TRBV11-2; TRBD2 is a possible D gene (6 bases). From germline, CDR1 is SGHAT and CDR2 FQNNGV. V was cut by 5 bases and J by 6 bases, with 18 bases left in between. The CDR3 runs 15 residues. Here the CDR3 DNA reads TGTGCCAGCAGCCCTTGGAGGGGAGTAGTGGATACGCAGTATTTT. Translated: CASSPWRGVVDTQYF.

This clonotype was observed at least ten times. The DNA of the CDR3 is TGTGCCAGCAGCCGGGACAGGCTGAATTCACCCCTCCACTTT. It translates to CASSRDRLNSPLHF. The V gene is TRBV7-3, the J gene TRBJ1-6; 8 bases are shared with TRBD1. CDR3 length: 14 residues. Germline V gene data show CDR1 as SGHTA and CDR2 as FQGTGA. J lost 7 bases, V lost 5 bases, and 4 bases had no gene match.